This T cell receptor beta chain came from a study of blood T cells in healthy people across ages. General study results and limits: Older age went with lower TCR beta diversity per million T cells, in a roughly linear way.

Together with a sample-barcoded 5' primer, a J-beta primer mix was included in a second PCR lasting roughly 6 to 12 cycles. A single record per CDR3 protein comes from TCRdb applying MiXCR to the 5' RACE reads. The table has under 1,000,000 distinct CDR3 sequences, more than 35% seen once. J gave up 4 bases and V 0 bases, and 10 bases lay outside the gene matches. This CDR3 has 17 residues. Germline-derived CDR1 and CDR2 are LGHDT and YNNKEL (reference sequence). This clonotype came up a few times. Its target is not known. J is TRBJ2-5 and V is TRBV3-1; the match to TRBD2 covers 8 bases. The sample comprised blood. This TCR was recovered from an elderly man in good health. CDR3 bases: TGTGCCAGCAGCCAAGATCGGGGGGGGAGAGCGAGAGAGACCCAGTACTTC. Its translation: CASSQDRGGRARETQYF.